The 7 T cell receptor beta chains listed next were all sequenced from one sample in a study of cytomegalovirus exposure and HLA in healthy donors (TCRdb year 2017). The library relied on the immunoSEQ multiplex PCR assay. For the multiplex PCR, a mixture combining 60 forward primers for TCR Vbeta segments and 13 reverse primers for TCR Jbeta segments was used. TCRdb re-hosts the immuneACCESS table, in-frame sequences only. Its copies lack some clones; in the studies checked, an unresolved V gene accounts for under half of them, and the cause for the rest is not known. In this sample the table shows 110,000 to 150,000 clones, around 75% of which occur a single time. The biggest ten clones account for roughly 4.7% of the sample. Specimen: PBMCs. Source of these receptors: a man between 60 and 70 years old in good health and CMV-seronegative.

J is TRBJ2-5 and V is TRBV4-2, with a tentative D call TRBD2 (5 bases). The germline CDR1 and CDR2 sequences are LGHNA and YNFKEQ. Between the trimmed V and J ends, which lost 1 base and 2 bases, there was a span of 14 bases. This CDR3 comprises 16 residues. The CDR3 coding sequence is TGTGCCAGCAGCCAAGGTATCGGGATAGGACAAGAGACCCAGTACTTC. As protein: CASSQGIGIGQETQYF.

The chain carries TRBV6-6 and TRBJ2-5; possible D gene TRBD2, 6 bases. Looked up from germline, CDR1 is MNHNY and CDR2 is SVGAGI (reference sequence). Trimming took 0 bases from V and 0 from J, leaving 11 bases between them. This CDR3 is 16 amino acids long. The CDR3 nucleotides are TGTGCCAGCAGTTACTCGGGAGGAGGGTACCAAGAGACCCAGTACTTC. Translated: CASSYSGGGYQETQYF.

This clone was found once. J is TRBJ1-1 and V is TRBV7-8; D not resolved. CDR3 length equals 15 residues. The V end lost 1 base, the J end lost 2 bases, and 11 bases lay between the germline ends. The germline CDR1 and CDR2 sequences are SGHVS and FQNEAQ. The CDR3: CASSLGVTANTEAFF. For the CDR3, the DNA is TGTGCCAGCAGCTTAGGTGTGACTGCAAACACTGAAGCTTTCTTT.

This clone was found a few times. This chain joins TRBV19 and TRBJ1-1; D is unresolved. Germline assignment: CDR1 LNHDA and CDR2 SQIVND (reference sequence). The CDR3 extends over 13 amino acids. Trimming shortened V by 5 bases and J by 9 bases, and 16 bases separated the two germline ends. The CDR3 region has the DNA TGTGCCAGTAGTCCCCCAGAGGCGGCGAAAGCTTTCTTT. Amino acid sequence: CASSPPEAAKAFF.

The rearrangement links TRBV5-1 to TRBJ2-5, with TRBD1 identical over 9 bases. The germline V gene encodes CDR1 SGHRS and CDR2 YFSETQ. The junction had 11 bases not matched to a gene; V was cut back by 4 bases and J by 1 base. CDR3 length: 17 residues. CDR3 nucleotides: TGCGCCAGCAGCCGGACCGGGACAGGGACACCCCAAGAGACCCAGTACTTC. Amino acid sequence: CASSRTGTGTPQETQYF.

The chain is built from TRBV7-3 and TRBJ2-1; 9 bases match TRBD2. V trimming: 5 bases; J trimming: 8 bases; junction bases outside the gene matches: 10. Looked up from germline, CDR1 is SGHTA and CDR2 is FQGTGA. The CDR3 contains 15 residues. The CDR3 bases are TGTGCCAGCAGCCCAGCGGGAGGTGGTATGGATGAGCAGTTCTTC. Translation gives CASSPAGGGMDEQFF.

The chain joins TRBV6-4 to TRBJ2-2; TRBD1 matches 9 bases. V shed 3 bases, J shed 5 bases, and the junction held 13 bases outside the gene matches. The CDR3 runs 18 residues. Germline V gene lookup returns CDR1 MRHNA and CDR2 SNTAGT. CDR3 sequence reads: CASSESSPGQGGTGELFF. The CDR3, as DNA: TGTGCCAGCAGTGAATCTTCACCGGGACAGGGCGGTACCGGGGAGCTGTTTTTT.